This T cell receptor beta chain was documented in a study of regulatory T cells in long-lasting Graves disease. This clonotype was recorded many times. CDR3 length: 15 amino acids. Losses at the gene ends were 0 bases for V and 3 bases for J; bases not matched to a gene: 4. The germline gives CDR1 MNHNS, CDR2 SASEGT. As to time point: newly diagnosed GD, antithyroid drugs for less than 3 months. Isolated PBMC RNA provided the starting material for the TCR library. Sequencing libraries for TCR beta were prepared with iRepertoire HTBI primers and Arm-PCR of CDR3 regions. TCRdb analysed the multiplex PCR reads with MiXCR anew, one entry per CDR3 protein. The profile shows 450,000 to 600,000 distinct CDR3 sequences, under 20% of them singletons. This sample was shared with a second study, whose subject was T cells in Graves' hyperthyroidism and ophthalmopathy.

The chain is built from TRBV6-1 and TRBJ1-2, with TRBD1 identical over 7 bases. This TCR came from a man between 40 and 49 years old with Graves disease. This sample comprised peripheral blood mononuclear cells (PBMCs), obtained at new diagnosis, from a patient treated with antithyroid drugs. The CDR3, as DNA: TGTGCCAGCAGTGAAGCGGGACAGTCATACTATGGCTACACCTTC. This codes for CASSEAGQSYYGYTF.